The next 15 T cell receptor beta chains were all read from a single sample in a study of T cell responses to AZD1222 COVID-19 vaccine. The protocol was immunoSEQ multiplex PCR, while the TCRdb copy is restricted to in-frame clones and leaves out a portion. The sample carries approximately 50,000 clones, 80% recorded once. The input for sequencing was peripheral blood, taken 28 days after the second AZD1222 dose. Source of these receptors: an adult who received the AZD1222 COVID-19 vaccine.

The rearrangement links TRBV28 to TRBJ1-2, with D perhaps TRBD1 (5 bases). The germline V and J ends were trimmed by 3 bases and 7 bases, with 9 bases remaining between them. Looked up from germline, CDR1 is MDHEN and CDR2 is SYDVKM. The CDR3 length is 12 residues. The CDR3, as DNA: TGTGCCAGCAGTTTTGAGGGGCGTGGCTACACCTTC. Translating it yields CASSFEGRGYTF.

This sequence joins TRBV28 and TRBJ2-3; D is ambiguous. The CDR3 spans 13 residues. Trimming took 7 bases from V and 0 from J, leaving 8 bases between them. The germline CDR1 and CDR2 sequences are MDHEN and SYDVKM. The CDR3 here is CASMYSSTDTQYF. The CDR3 region has the DNA TGTGCCAGCATGTATTCTAGCACAGATACGCAGTATTTT.

The V gene is TRBV30, the J gene TRBJ1-4; the D is unclear. Trimming cost V 0 bases and J 3 bases, with 5 bases left between them. The CDR3 length is 13 residues. CDR1 and CDR2 (germline): GTSNPN, SVGIG (reference sequence). In DNA, the CDR3 is TGTGCCTGGAGTGTGGGTGCTAATGAAAAACTGTTTTTT. It codes for CAWSVGANEKLFF.

The CDR3 loop is CASSSSGNGYTF. The CDR3 region has the DNA TGTGCCAGCAGCTCCTCGGGGAATGGCTACACCTTC. The chain is built from TRBV3-1 (or the pseudogene TRBV3-2) and TRBJ1-2; D gene uncertain. Germline values: CDR1 LGHDT, CDR2 YNNKEL (reference sequence). This CDR3 is 12 amino acids long. V shed 5 bases and J shed 6 bases, with 10 bases lying between them.

The count of this clone is one. The rearrangement links TRBV6-1 to TRBJ1-2; the D gene is possibly TRBD1 (6 bases). V dropped 3 bases and J dropped 1 base, with 9 bases sitting between them. Germline V gene data show CDR1 as MNHNS and CDR2 as SASEGT. This CDR3 has 14 residues. CDR3 amino acids: CASSEGARNYGYTF. The CDR3 DNA reads TGTGCCAGCAGTGAGGGGGCTCGTAACTATGGCTACACCTTC.

The chain carries TRBV6-2 or TRBV6-3 and TRBJ2-3; D unresolved. The CDR3 totals 15 residues. Between the trimmed V and J ends, which lost 3 bases and 1 base, there was a span of 11 bases. The V gene's germline CDR1 is MNHEY and CDR2 SVGEGT. CDR3 nucleotides: TGTGCCAGCAGTTATAGCCGGCCTGGCACAGATACGCAGTATTTT. This sequence encodes CASSYSRPGTDTQYF.

This clone appeared a single time. This chain joins TRBV30 and TRBJ1-5; D remains ambiguous. Trimming pared 1 base from V and 1 base from J, leaving 5 bases between. Germline V gene sequence: CDR1 GTSNPN, CDR2 SVGIG (reference sequence). The CDR3 runs 13 residues. The CDR3 sequence is CAWSGRSNQPQHF. As DNA, the CDR3 is TGTGCCTGGAGTGGGCGGAGCAATCAGCCCCAGCATTTT.

The sample holds a few counts of this clone. The CDR3 nucleotides are TGCGCCAGCAGAAGGACTAACCTAGCAGACGAGCAGTACTTC. Protein: CASRRTNLADEQYF. V gene TRBV5-1 combines with J gene TRBJ2-7; possible D gene TRBD2, 6 bases. Trimming cost V 5 bases and J 5 bases, with 17 bases left between them. The CDR3 sequence is 14 residues long. CDR1 is SGHRS, CDR2 YFSETQ, per germline.

This sequence joins TRBV24-1 and TRBJ2-1, with 10 bases fitting TRBD2. V dropped 5 bases and J dropped 9; count of bases not matched to a gene: 3. The CDR3 has 13 amino acids. The V gene's germline CDR1 is KGHDR and CDR2 SFDVKD. CDR3 protein: CATSGTSGGEQFF. Written as DNA, the CDR3 is TGTGCCACCAGTGGGACTAGCGGCGGTGAGCAGTTCTTC.

The chain is built from TRBV2 and TRBJ2-5; D may match TRBD1 or TRBD2 (5 bases each). The V end was cut by 8 bases, the J end by 5 bases, with 12 bases between. Germline values: CDR1 SNHLY, CDR2 FYNNEI. This CDR3 has 12 amino acids. As DNA, the CDR3 is TGTGCCAGCGACCAGGGCGGGGAGACCCAGTACTTC. This codes for CASDQGGETQYF. The whole variable domain, remainder taken from reference TRBV2 and TRBJ2-5, is EPEVTQTPSHQVTQMGQEVILRCVPISNHLYFYWYRQILGQKVEFLVSFYNNEISEKSEIFDDQFSVERPDGSNFTLKIRSTKLEDSAMYFCASDQGGETQYFGPGTRLLVL.

A word on this clone: The limits of the CDR3 on the DNA are not certain, so only TCRdb's listed CDR3 is given. CDR3 in amino acids: CASSFGQGGGGNTIYF. The rearrangement joins TRBV5-5 to TRBJ1-3. A total of 16 residues make up the CDR3, ends included. CDR1 is SGHKS, CDR2 YYEKEE, per germline (reference sequence).

To note about this clone: This sample includes further DNA sequences coding for the same CDR3. The chain recombines TRBV30 with TRBJ1-1; D gene ambiguous. V lost 0 bases, J lost 1 base, and 3 bases lay in between. CDR3 length: 12 residues. From germline, CDR1 is GTSNPN and CDR2 SVGIG (reference sequence). The DNA for the CDR3 is TGTGCCTGGAGTGTCGGGAACACTGAAGCTTTCTTT. It specifies CAWSVGNTEAFF.

The chain recombines TRBV6-5 with TRBJ1-2, with D unresolved. This CDR3 has 12 amino acids. The V and J ends lost 6 bases and 2 bases respectively, with 7 bases between them. In germline, CDR1 is MNHEY, CDR2 SVGAGI. The CDR3 bases are TGTGCCAGCAGCCCGTCGAACTATGGCTACACCTTC. Its protein is CASSPSNYGYTF.

The chain combines TRBV28 with TRBJ1-2; TRBD1 matches at 10 bases. This CDR3 is 16 amino acids long. After removal of 5 bases from V and 2 bases from J, the junction contained 8 bases not matched to a gene. Looked up from germline, CDR1 is MDHEN and CDR2 is SYDVKM. The CDR3 DNA sequence: TGTGCCAGCAGTCCTGACAGGGGGCGGAAGAACTATGGCTACACCTTC. It is translated as CASSPDRGRKNYGYTF.

This clone is a singleton in its sample. The chain employs TRBV28 and TRBJ1-6, with 9 bases matching TRBD1. Germline CDR1 and CDR2: MDHEN and SYDVKM. CDR3 length: 15 amino acids. V was clipped by 2 bases and J by 14 bases; unmatched bases: 10. The CDR3 here is CASSLAGQGIPALHF. The DNA of the CDR3 is TGTGCCAGCAGTTTAGCGGGACAGGGAATTCCGGCCCTCCACTTT.